The rows below give T cell receptor beta chains drawn from one sample of a study of beta chain features in type 1 diabetes. Libraries were prepared by immunoSEQ multiplex PCR; TCRdb keeps only in-frame clonotypes and omits some of them. The sample contains approximately 120,000 clones, 30% to 40% of which appear only once. Specimen: stem cell memory CD4+ T cells from blood. The source of these receptors is a woman under 30 in good health. Each CDR3 is given with its conserved first and last residue.

j_call: TRBJ2-1; v_call: TRBV6-6; cdr3_aa: CASRRDRAAHEQFF
j_call: TRBJ2-1; v_call: TRBV7-3; cdr3_aa: CASSPRTSGRGTNEQFF
j_call: TRBJ2-7; v_call: TRBV7-2; cdr3_aa: CASSLGSYEQYF
j_call: TRBJ1-5; v_call: TRBV2; cdr3_aa: CASRAGTGAQPQHF
j_call: TRBJ1-1; v_call: TRBV28; cdr3_aa: CASSSGGMNTEAFF
j_call: TRBJ1-1; v_call: TRBV18; cdr3_aa: CASSRTDQTEAFF
j_call: TRBJ1-4; v_call: TRBV30; cdr3_aa: CAWSLVADPRANEKLFF
j_call: TRBJ2-1; v_call: TRBV7-9; cdr3_aa: CASSLRTSSYNEQFF
j_call: TRBJ2-7; v_call: TRBV9; cdr3_aa: CASSRTSYRGPEQYF
j_call: TRBJ2-7; v_call: TRBV10-3; cdr3_aa: CAISAHLAGGSYEQYF
j_call: TRBJ2-5; v_call: TRBV18; cdr3_aa: CASSPRMTSGSGQETQYF
j_call: TRBJ1-5; v_call: TRBV7-6; cdr3_aa: CASSLGRDQPQHF
j_call: TRBJ1-1; v_call: TRBV10-1; cdr3_aa: CASSRGMNTEAFF
j_call: TRBJ1-3; v_call: TRBV28; cdr3_aa: CASSLGSWGNTIYF
j_call: TRBJ2-7; v_call: TRBV28; cdr3_aa: CASISPGTSGNYEQYF